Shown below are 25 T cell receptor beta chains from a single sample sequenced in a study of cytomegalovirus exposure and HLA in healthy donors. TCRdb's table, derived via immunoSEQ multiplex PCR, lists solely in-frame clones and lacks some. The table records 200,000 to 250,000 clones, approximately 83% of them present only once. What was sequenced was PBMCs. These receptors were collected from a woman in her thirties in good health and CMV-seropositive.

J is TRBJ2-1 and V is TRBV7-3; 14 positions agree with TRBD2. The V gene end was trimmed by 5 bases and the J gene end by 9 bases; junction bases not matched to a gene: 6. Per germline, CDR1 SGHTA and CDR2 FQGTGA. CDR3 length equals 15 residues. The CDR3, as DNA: TGTGCCAGCAGCCCGGGACTAGCGGGAGTCAGTGAGCAGTTCTTC. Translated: CASSPGLAGVSEQFF.

The CDR3 is CASSAGQVIEKLFF. The CDR3 DNA reads TGTGCCAGCAGTGCGGGTCAAGTGATTGAAAAACTGTTTTTT. The genes are TRBV2 and TRBJ1-4; D is unclear. V lost 4 bases, J lost 7 bases, and 13 bases lay in between. The germline gives CDR1 SNHLY, CDR2 FYNNEI. This CDR3 has 14 residues.

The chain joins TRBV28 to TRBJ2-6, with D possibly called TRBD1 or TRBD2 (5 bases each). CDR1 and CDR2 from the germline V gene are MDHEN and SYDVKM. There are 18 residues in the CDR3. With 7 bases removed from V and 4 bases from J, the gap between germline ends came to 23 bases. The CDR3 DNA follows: TGTGCCAGCACCAATCCCGGGACCCTTTCCTCGGGGGCCAACGTCCTGACTTTC. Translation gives CASTNPGTLSSGANVLTF.

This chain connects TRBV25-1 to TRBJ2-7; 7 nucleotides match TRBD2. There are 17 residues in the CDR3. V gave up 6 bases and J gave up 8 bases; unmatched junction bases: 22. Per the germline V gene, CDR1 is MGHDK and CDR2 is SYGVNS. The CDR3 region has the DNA TGTGCCAGCAGCGACCCCAAAAAGGTGGCGGGAGAGGATAAGCAGTACTTC. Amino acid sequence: CASSDPKKVAGEDKQYF.

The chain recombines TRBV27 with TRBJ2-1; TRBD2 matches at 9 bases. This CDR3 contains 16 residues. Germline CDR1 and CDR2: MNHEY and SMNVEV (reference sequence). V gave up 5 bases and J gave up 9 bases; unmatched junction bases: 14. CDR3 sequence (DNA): TGTGCCAGCAGTCCAAAGGTGGGACTAGCCGGCGGTGAGCAGTTCTTC. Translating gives CASSPKVGLAGGEQFF.

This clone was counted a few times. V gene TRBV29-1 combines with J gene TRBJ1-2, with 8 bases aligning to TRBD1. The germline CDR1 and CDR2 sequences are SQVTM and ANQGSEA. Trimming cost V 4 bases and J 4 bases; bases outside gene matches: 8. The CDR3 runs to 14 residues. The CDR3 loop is CSVVQQGAGYGYTF. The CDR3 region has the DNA TGCAGCGTTGTTCAGCAGGGGGCTGGCTATGGCTACACCTTC.

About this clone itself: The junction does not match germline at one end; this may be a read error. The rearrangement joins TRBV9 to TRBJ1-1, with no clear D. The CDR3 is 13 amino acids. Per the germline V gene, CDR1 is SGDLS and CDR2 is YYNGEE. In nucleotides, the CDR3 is TGTGCCAGCAGCGTAGGAGAGGCACCCGAAGCCTTCTTT. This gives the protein CASSVGEAPEAFF.

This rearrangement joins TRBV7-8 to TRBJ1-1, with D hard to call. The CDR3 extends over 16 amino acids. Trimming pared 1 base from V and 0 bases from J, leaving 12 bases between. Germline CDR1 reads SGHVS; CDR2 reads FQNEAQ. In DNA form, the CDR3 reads TGTGCCAGCAGCTTAGGGGCCCCGGGAGTGAACACTGAAGCTTTCTTT. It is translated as CASSLGAPGVNTEAFF.

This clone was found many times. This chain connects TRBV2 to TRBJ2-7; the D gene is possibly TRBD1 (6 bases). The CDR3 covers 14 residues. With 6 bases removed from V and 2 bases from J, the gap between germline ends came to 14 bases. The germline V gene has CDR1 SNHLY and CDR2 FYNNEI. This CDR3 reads CASRRTGYTYEQYF. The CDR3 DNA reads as TGTGCCAGCAGAAGAACAGGGTATACCTACGAGCAGTACTTC.

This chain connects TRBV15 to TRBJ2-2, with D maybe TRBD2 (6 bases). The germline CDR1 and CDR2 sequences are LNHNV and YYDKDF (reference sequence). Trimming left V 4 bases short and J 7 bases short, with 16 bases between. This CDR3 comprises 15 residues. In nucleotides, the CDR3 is TGTGCCACCAGCATTCGGAGCGGGCGTAACGGGGAGCTGTTTTTT. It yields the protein CATSIRSGRNGELFF. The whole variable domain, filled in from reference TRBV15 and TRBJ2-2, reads DAMVIQNPRYQVTQFGKPVTLSCSQTLNHNVMYWYQQKSSQAPKLLFHYYDKDFNNEADTPDNFQSRRPNTSFCFLDIRSPGLGDTAMYLCATSIRSGRNGELFFGEGSRLTVL.

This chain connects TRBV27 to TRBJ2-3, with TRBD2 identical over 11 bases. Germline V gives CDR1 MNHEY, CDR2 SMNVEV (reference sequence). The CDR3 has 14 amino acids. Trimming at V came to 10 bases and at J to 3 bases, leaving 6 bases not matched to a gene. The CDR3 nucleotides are TGTGCCACCAGGCTAGCGGGAGGTACAGATACGCAGTATTTT. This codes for CATRLAGGTDTQYF.

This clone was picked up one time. The CDR3 DNA is TGTGCCAGCAGCTTGGGGCGTCGGGGAGAAGCTTTCTTT. As protein: CASSLGRRGEAFF. This sequence joins TRBV5-6 and TRBJ1-1; D uncertain. CDR3 length: 13 amino acids. Trimming removed 0 bases from V and 8 bases from J, with 11 bases in between. CDR1 SGHDT and CDR2 YYEEEE come from the germline V gene. Together with reference TRBV5-6 and TRBJ1-1, the CDR3 gives the full variable domain: DAGVTQSPTHLIKTRGQQVTLRCSPKSGHDTVSWYQQALGQGPQFIFQYYEEEERQRGNFPDRFSGHQFPNYSSELNVNALLLGDSALYLCASSLGRRGEAFFGQGTRLTVV.

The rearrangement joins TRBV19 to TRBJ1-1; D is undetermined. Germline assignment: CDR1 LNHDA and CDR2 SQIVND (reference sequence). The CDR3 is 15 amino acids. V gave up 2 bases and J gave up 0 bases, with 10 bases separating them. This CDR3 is CASSILGSLNTEAFF. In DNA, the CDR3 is TGTGCCAGTAGTATACTGGGATCTTTGAACACTGAAGCTTTCTTT.

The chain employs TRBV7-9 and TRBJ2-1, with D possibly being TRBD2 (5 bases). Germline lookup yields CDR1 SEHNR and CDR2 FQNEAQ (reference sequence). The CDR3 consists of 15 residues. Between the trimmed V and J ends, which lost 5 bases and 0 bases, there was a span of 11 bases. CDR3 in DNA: TGTGCCAGCAGCCCTAATGGAGGCTCCTACAATGAGCAGTTCTTC. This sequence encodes CASSPNGGSYNEQFF. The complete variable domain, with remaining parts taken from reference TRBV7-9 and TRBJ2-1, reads DTGVSQNPRHKITKRGQNVTFRCDPISEHNRLYWYRQTLGQGPEFLTYFQNEAQLEKSRLLSDRFSAERPKGSFSTLEIQRTEQGDSAMYLCASSPNGGSYNEQFFGPGTRLTVL.

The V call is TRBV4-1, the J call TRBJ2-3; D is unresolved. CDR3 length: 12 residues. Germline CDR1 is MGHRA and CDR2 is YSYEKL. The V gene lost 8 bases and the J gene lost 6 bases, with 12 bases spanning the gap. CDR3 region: CASGTMMDTQYF. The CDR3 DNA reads TGCGCCAGCGGCACCATGATGGATACGCAGTATTTT.

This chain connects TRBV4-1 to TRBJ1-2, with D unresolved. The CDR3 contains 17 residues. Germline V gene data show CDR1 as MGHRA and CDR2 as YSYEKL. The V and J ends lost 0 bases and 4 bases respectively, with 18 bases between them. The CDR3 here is CASSQDPTGGPIYGYTF. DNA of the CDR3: TGCGCCAGCAGCCAAGATCCCACGGGTGGACCGATCTATGGCTACACCTTC.

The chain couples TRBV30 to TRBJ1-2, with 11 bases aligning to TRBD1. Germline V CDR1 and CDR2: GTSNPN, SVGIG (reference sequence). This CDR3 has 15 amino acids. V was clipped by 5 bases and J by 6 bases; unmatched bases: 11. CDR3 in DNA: TGTGCCTGGGAGCACCCGGGACAGGGGGAGAATGGCTACACCTTC. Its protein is CAWEHPGQGENGYTF.

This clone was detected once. The CDR3 nucleotides are TGTGCCAGCAGTCAACAGTTTAGCAATCAGCCCCAGCATTTT. It specifies CASSQQFSNQPQHF. This chain connects TRBV2 to TRBJ1-5, with D unresolved. Trimming took off 5 bases at V and 0 bases at J, with 8 bases between the two ends. Germline CDR1 reads SNHLY; CDR2 reads FYNNEI. There are 14 residues in the CDR3.

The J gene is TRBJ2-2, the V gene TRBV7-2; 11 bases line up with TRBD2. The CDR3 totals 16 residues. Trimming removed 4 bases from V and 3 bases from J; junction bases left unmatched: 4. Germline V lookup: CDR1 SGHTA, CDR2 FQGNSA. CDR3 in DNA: TGTGCCAGCAGCTCGGGACTAGCGGCATACACCGGGGAGCTGTTTTTT. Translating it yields CASSSGLAAYTGELFF.

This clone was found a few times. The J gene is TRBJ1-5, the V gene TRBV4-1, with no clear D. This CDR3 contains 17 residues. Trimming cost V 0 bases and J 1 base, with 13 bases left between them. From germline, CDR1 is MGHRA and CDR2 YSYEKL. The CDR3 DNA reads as TGCGCCAGCAGCCAAGAGTACCAGTGGGGAAGCAATCAGCCCCAGCATTTT. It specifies CASSQEYQWGSNQPQHF.

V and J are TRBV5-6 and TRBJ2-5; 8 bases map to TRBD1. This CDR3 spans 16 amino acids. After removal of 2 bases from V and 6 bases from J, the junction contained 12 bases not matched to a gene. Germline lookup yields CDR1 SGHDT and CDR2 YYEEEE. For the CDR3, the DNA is TGTGCCAGCAGCTTAGTGGGACAGGCCAGCGTGAAGACCCAGTACTTC. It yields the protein CASSLVGQASVKTQYF.

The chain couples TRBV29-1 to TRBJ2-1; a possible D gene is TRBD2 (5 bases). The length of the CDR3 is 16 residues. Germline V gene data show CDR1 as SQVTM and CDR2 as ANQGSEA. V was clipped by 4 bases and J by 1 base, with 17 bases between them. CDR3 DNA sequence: TGCAGCGTTGGGCGGAGGTCAACCAAATCCTACAATGAGCAGTTCTTC. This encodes CSVGRRSTKSYNEQFF.

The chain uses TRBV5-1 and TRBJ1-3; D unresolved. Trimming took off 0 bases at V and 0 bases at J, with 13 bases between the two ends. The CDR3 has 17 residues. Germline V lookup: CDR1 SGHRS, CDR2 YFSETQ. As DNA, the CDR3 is TGCGCCAGCAGCTTGGAGGGCGCCTTAACCTCTGGAAACACCATATATTTT. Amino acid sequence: CASSLEGALTSGNTIYF. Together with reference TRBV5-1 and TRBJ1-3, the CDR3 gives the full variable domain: KAGVTQTPRYLIKTRGQQVTLSCSPISGHRSVSWYQQTPGQGLQFLFEYFSETQRNKGNFPGRFSGRQFSNSRSEMNVSTLELGDSALYLCASSLEGALTSGNTIYFGEGSWLTVV.

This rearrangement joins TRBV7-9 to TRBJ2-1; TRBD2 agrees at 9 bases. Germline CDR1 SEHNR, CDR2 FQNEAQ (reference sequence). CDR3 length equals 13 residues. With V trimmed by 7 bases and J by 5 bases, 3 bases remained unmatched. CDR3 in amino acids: CASMAGGNNEQFF. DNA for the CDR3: TGTGCCAGCATGGCGGGAGGGAACAATGAGCAGTTCTTC.

CDR3 nucleotides: TGTGCCAGCAGCCCGGACCCCTCCAGGGATTTGAGGGAGCAGTACTTC. Translating gives CASSPDPSRDLREQYF. The V and J genes are TRBV5-6 and TRBJ2-7; possibly TRBD1 for D (5 bases). Germline V CDR1 and CDR2: SGHDT, YYEEEE. This CDR3 is built from 16 residues. Trimming cost V 4 bases and J 7 bases, with 24 bases left between them.